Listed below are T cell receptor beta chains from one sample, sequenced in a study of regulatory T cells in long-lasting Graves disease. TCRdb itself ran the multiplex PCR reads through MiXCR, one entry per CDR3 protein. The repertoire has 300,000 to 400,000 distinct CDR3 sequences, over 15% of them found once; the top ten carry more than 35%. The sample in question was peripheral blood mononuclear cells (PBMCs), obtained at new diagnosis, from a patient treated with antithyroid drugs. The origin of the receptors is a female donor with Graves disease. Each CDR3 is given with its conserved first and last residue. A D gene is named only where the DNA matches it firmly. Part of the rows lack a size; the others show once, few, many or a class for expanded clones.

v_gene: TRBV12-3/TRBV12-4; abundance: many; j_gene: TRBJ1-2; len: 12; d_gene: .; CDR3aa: CASSLGLYGYTF; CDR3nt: TGTGCCAGCAGCTTAGGCCTGTATGGCTACACCTTC
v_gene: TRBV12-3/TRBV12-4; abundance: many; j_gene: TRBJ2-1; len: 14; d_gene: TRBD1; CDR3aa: CASSFFTGGNEQFF; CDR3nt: TGTGCCAGCAGTTTTTTTACAGGGGGCAATGAGCAGTTCTTC
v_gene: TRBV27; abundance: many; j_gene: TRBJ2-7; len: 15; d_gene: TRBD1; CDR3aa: CASSFGTGSSYEQYF; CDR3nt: TGTGCCAGCAGTTTTGGGACAGGGAGCTCCTACGAGCAGTACTTC
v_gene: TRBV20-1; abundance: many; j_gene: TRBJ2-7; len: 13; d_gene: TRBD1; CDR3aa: CSAREGTGGEQYF; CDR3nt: TGCAGTGCTAGAGAAGGGACAGGGGGCGAGCAGTACTTC
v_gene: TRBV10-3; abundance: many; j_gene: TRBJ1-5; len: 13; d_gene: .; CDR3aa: CAINRDSNQPQHF; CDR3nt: TGTGCCATCAACCGGGACAGCAATCAGCCCCAGCATTTT
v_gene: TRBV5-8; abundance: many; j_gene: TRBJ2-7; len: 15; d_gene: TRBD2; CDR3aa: CASSWTSGHSYEQYF; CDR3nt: TGTGCCAGCAGCTGGACTAGCGGGCACTCCTACGAGCAGTACTTC
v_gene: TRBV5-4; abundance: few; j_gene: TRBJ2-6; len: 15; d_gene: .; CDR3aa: CASNRLGSGANVLTF; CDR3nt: TGTGCCAGCAACAGGCTGGGCTCCGGGGCCAACGTCCTGACTTTC
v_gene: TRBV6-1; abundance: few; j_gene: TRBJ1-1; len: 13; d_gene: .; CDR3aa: CASSRTPGTEAFF; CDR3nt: TGTGCCAGCAGCCGGACCCCGGGGACTGAAGCTTTCTTT
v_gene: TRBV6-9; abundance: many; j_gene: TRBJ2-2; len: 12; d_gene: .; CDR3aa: CASSYRTGELFF; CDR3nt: TGTGCCAGCAGTTATAGAACCGGGGAGCTGTTTTTT
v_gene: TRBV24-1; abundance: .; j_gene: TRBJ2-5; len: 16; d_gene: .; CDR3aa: CATSDYTGKGQETQYF; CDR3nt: TGTGCCACCAGTGATTATACAGGGAAGGGGCAAGAGACCCAGTACTTC
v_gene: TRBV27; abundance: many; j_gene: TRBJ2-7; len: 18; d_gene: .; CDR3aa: CASSLSRGRMASGNEQYF; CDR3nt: TGTGCCAGCAGTTTATCCCGGGGGAGAATGGCCTCCGGGAACGAGCAGTACTTC
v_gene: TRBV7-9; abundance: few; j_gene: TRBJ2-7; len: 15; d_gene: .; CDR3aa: CASSLSTVFPYEQYF; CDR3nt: TGTGCCAGCAGCTTATCGACGGTTTTCCCCTACGAGCAGTACTTC
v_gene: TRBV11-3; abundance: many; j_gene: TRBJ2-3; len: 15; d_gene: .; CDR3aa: CASTLGLTRTDTQYF; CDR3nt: TGTGCCAGCACCCTAGGACTGACGCGCACAGATACGCAGTATTTT
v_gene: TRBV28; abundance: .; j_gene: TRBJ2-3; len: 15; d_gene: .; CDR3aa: CASSTDFYSTDTQYF; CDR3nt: TGTGCCAGCAGTACGGACTTTTATAGCACAGATACGCAGTATTTT
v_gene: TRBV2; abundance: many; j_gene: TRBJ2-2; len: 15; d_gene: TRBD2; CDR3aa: CASRYRDYDTGELFF; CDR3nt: TGTGCCAGCAGATACCGGGACTACGACACCGGGGAGCTGTTTTTT
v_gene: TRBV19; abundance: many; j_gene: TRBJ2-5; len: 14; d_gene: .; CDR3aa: CASSPRQRIETQYF; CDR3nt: TGTGCCAGTAGTCCAAGACAGAGGATTGAGACCCAGTACTTC
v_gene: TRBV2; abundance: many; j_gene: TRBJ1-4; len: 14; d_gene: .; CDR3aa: CASSETGLWEKLFF; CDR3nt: TGTGCCAGCAGTGAAACAGGGTTGTGGGAAAAACTGTTTTTT
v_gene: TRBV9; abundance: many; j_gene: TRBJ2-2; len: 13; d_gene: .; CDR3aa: CASSDEGPGELFF; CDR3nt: TGTGCCAGCAGTGATGAAGGGCCCGGGGAGCTGTTTTTT